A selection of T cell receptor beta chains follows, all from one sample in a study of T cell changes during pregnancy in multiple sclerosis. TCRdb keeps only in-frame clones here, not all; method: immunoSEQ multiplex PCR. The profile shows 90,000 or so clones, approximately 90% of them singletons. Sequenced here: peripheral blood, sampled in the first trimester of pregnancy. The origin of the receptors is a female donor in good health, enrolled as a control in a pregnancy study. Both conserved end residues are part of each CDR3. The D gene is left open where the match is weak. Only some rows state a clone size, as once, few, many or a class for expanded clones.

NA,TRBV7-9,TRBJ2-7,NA,CASSSGGLSYEQYF,TGTGCCAGCAGCTCGGGGGGCCTCTCCTACGAGCAGTACTTC
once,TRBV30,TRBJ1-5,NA,CAWSSGNQPQHF,TGTGCCTGGAGTTCGGGGAATCAGCCCCAGCATTTT
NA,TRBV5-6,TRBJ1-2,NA,CASSLVALENRIGGYTF,TGTGCCAGCAGCTTGGTGGCCCTTGAGAACAGGATCGGAGGCTACACCTTC
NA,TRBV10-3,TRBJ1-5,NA,CAISESGQNQPQHF,TGTGCCATCAGTGAGTCGGGCCAGAATCAGCCCCAGCATTTT
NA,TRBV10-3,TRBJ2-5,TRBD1,CAIRGTGGQETQYF,TGTGCCATCCGCGGGACAGGGGGCCAAGAGACCCAGTACTTC
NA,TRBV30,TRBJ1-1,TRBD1,CAWSPGTGVRTEAFF,TGTGCCTGGAGTCCTGGGACAGGGGTGAGGACTGAAGCTTTCTTT
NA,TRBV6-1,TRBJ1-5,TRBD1,CASSGTGGGNQPQHF,TGTGCCAGCAGTGGGACAGGAGGAGGCAATCAGCCCCAGCATTTT
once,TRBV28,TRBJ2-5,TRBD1,CASSRYDGTVKGETQYF,TGTGCCAGCAGCCGATACGACGGGACAGTAAAAGGGGAGACCCAGTACTTC
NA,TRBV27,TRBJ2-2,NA,CASSLFLSNTGELFF,TGTGCCAGCAGTTTATTTCTATCGAACACCGGGGAGCTGTTTTTT
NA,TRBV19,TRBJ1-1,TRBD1,CASRTGGVNTEAFF,TGTGCCAGTCGGACAGGGGGAGTGAACACTGAAGCTTTCTTT
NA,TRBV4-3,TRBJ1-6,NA,CASSHDSSYNSPLHF,TGCGCCAGCAGCCACGACAGCTCCTATAATTCACCCCTCCACTTT
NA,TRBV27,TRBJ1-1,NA,CASGGANTEAFF,TGTGCCAGCGGAGGGGCGAACACTGAAGCTTTCTTT
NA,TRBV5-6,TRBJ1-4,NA,CASSLQIDEKLFF,TGTGCCAGCAGCTTACAAATCGATGAAAAACTGTTTTTT
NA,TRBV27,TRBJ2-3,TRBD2,CASSLVGTSGVSDTQYF,TGTGCCAGCAGTTTAGTTGGGACTAGCGGGGTATCGGATACGCAGTATTTT
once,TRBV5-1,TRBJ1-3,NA,CASRVDRSSSGNTIYF,TGCGCCAGCAGAGTGGACAGATCTTCCTCTGGAAACACCATATATTTT
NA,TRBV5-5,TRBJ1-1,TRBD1,CASSSDRGRDTEAFF,TGTGCCAGCAGTTCGGACAGGGGACGAGACACTGAAGCTTTCTTT
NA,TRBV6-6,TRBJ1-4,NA,CASSGAGAPEKLFF,TGTGCCAGCTCCGGTGCAGGGGCGCCTGAAAAACTGTTTTTT
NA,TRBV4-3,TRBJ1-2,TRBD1,CASSPGQVNYGYTF,TGCGCCAGCAGCCCGGGACAGGTTAACTATGGCTACACCTTC
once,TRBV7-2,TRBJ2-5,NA,CASSLSIQETQYF,TGTGCCAGCAGCTTATCTATTCAAGAGACCCAGTACTTC
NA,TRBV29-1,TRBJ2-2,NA,CSVEDRGELFF,TGCAGCGTTGAAGACCGGGGGGAGCTGTTTTTT
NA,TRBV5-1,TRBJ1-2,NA,CASSFTSADSLNYGYTF,TGCGCCAGCAGCTTTACCTCTGCGGACAGCCTCAACTATGGCTACACCTTC
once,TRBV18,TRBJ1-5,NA,CASSPVGQPLSNQPQHF,TGTGCCAGCTCACCAGTGGGCCAACCGCTTAGCAATCAGCCCCAGCATTTT
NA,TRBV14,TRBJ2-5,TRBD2,CASSQETSGVFSETQYF,TGTGCCAGCAGCCAAGAGACTAGCGGGGTGTTCAGTGAGACCCAGTACTTC
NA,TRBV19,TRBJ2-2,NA,CASSTPTEEQNMNTGELFF,TGTGCCAGTAGTACGCCTACCGAGGAGCAGAATATGAACACCGGGGAGCTGTTTTTT
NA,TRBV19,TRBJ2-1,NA,CASSKSGPYNEQFF,TGTGCCAGTAGTAAATCAGGTCCTTACAATGAGCAGTTCTTC
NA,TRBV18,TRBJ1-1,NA,CASSSNIWEDGTEAFF,TGTGCCAGCTCATCAAATATTTGGGAGGATGGCACTGAAGCTTTCTTT
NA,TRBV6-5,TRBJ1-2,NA,CASGAGYGYTF,TGTGCCAGCGGTGCAGGATACGGCTACACCTTC
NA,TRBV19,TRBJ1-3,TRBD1,CASDRGSGNTIYF,TGTGCCAGCGACAGGGGATCTGGAAACACCATATATTTT
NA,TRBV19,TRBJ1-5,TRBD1,CASSIDAPTGRMGQPQHF,TGTGCCAGTAGTATAGACGCACCGACAGGGAGAATGGGACAGCCCCAGCATTTT